Each of the 32 T cell receptor beta chains below was sequenced from the same sample in a study of Tregs in tolerant kidney transplant recipients. Clones were read by immunoSEQ multiplex PCR, and TCRdb kept only the in-frame ones, dropping some. The sample has roughly 20,000 clones, roughly two thirds seen once; the top ten hold about 3.5%. For these TCRs, the target antigens are not known. The sample was Tregs from blood cultured with allogeneic cells. These TCRs come from a human donor in good health.

This rearrangement joins TRBV7-2 to TRBJ1-6; 9 nucleotides match TRBD1. The germline V gene encodes CDR1 SGHTA and CDR2 FQGNSA. The CDR3 spans 16 residues. The trim removed 0 bases at V and 9 bases at J, leaving 6 bases unmatched. This chain's CDR3 is CASSLAGGQGGSPLHF. As DNA, the CDR3 is TGTGCCAGCAGCTTAGCGGGGGGACAGGGTGGTTCACCCCTCCACTTT. Looking up the rest from reference TRBV7-2 and TRBJ1-6 gives the full variable domain: GAGVSQSPSNKVTEKGKDVELRCDPISGHTALYWYRQSLGQGLEFLIYFQGNSAPDKSGLPSDRFSAERTGGSVSTLTIQRTQQEDSAVYLCASSLAGGQGGSPLHFGNGTRLTVT.

This clone was seen a handful of times. The chain has TRBV5-1 and TRBJ1-6; TRBD1 matches 11 bases. The junction had 5 bases not matched to a gene; V was cut back by 8 bases and J by 13 bases. The V gene's germline CDR1 is SGHRS and CDR2 YFSETQ. The length of the CDR3 is 12 residues. This chain's CDR3 is CASRGTGGPLHF. CDR3 in DNA: TGCGCCAGTCGCGGGACAGGGGGGCCCCTCCACTTT. Using reference TRBV5-1 and TRBJ1-6 for the parts outside the CDR3, the full variable domain is KAGVTQTPRYLIKTRGQQVTLSCSPISGHRSVSWYQQTPGQGLQFLFEYFSETQRNKGNFPGRFSGRQFSNSRSEMNVSTLELGDSALYLCASRGTGGPLHFGNGTRLTVT.

This sequence joins TRBV6-5 and TRBJ1-3; 7 bases are a match to TRBD1. Trimming cost V 0 bases and J 4 bases; bases outside gene matches: 6. The CDR3 extends over 16 amino acids. Germline-derived CDR1 and CDR2 are MNHEY and SVGAGI. CDR3 protein: CASSYSSGTAGNTIYF. CDR3 bases: TGTGCCAGCAGTTACTCATCCGGGACAGCCGGAAACACCATATATTTT.

This clone was found a few times. The chain is built from TRBV21-1 and TRBJ2-7; the table's D call of TRBD1 was not tested on the DNA. TRBV21-1 is labeled a pseudogene. CDR3 length: 14 residues. The CDR3 nucleotides are TGTGCCACACACGACAGGGTCGCCCTCTACGAGCAGTACTTC. Translated, it gives CATHDRVALYEQYF.

This chain connects TRBV5-1 to TRBJ2-2; D is uncertain. CDR3 size: 16 residues. V was cut by 0 bases and J by 3 bases, with 12 bases left in between. The germline V gene has CDR1 SGHRS and CDR2 YFSETQ. CDR3 residues: CASSLGPRWDTGELFF. The CDR3 DNA reads TGCGCCAGCAGCTTGGGACCGCGGTGGGACACCGGGGAGCTGTTTTTT.

This clone was observed a handful of times. This sequence joins TRBV18 and TRBJ2-2; 10 bases align to TRBD1. The germline CDR1 and CDR2 sequences are KGHSH and LQKENI. Trimming at V came to 2 bases and at J to 7 bases, leaving 4 bases not matched to a gene. This CDR3 is built from 15 residues. The CDR3 region is CASSPGTGASGELFF. The CDR3 DNA reads TGTGCCAGCTCACCAGGGACAGGGGCGAGCGGGGAGCTGTTTTTT. Together with reference TRBV18 and TRBJ2-2, the CDR3 gives the full variable domain: NAGVMQNPRHLVRRRGQEARLRCSPMKGHSHVYWYRQLPEEGLKFMVYLQKENIIDESGMPKERFSAEFPKEGPSILRIQQVVRGDSAAYFCASSPGTGASGELFFGEGSRLTVL.

The chain recombines TRBV7-7 with TRBJ2-5; tentatively, D is TRBD1 (6 bases). Trimming left V 5 bases short and J 2 bases short, with 18 bases between. This CDR3 spans 16 amino acids. CDR1 and CDR2 from the germline V gene are SSHAT and FNYEAQ (reference sequence). The CDR3 is CASSPRPAGEQETQYF. The CDR3 DNA reads TGTGCCAGCAGCCCAAGGCCCGCAGGGGAACAAGAGACCCAGTACTTC.

The V call is TRBV5-4, the J call TRBJ2-7, with TRBD2 matching 12 bases. Per the germline V gene, CDR1 is SGHNT and CDR2 is YYREEE (reference sequence). The V and J ends lost 3 bases and 4 bases, in that order; junction bases with no gene match: 2. The CDR3 is 14 residues long. The CDR3 nucleotides are TGTGCCAGCAGCTCAGGACTAGCGGGGTACGAGCAGTACTTC. Amino acids: CASSSGLAGYEQYF.

The chain uses TRBV9 and TRBJ2-2, with a weak D call TRBD1 (6 bases). V shed 2 bases and J shed 5 bases, with 16 bases lying between them. The CDR3 contains 16 residues. The germline V gene has CDR1 SGDLS and CDR2 YYNGEE. The CDR3 is CASSVGAQGQTGELFF. DNA for the CDR3: TGTGCCAGCAGCGTTGGGGCCCAGGGGCAAACCGGGGAGCTGTTTTTT.

This clone has just a few counts. The chain uses TRBV7-8 and TRBJ2-3; no reliable D call. V shed 1 base and J shed 3 bases, with 2 bases lying between them. This CDR3 has 12 amino acids. Germline lookup yields CDR1 SGHVS and CDR2 FQNEAQ. CDR3 DNA sequence: TGTGCCAGCAGCTTAGGTACAGATACGCAGTATTTT. It specifies CASSLGTDTQYF.

V is TRBV7-3 and J is TRBJ1-6; TRBD1 might be the D (5 bases). Trimming cost V 8 bases and J 10 bases, with 18 bases left between them. The CDR3 spans 14 residues. Per germline, CDR1 SGHTA and CDR2 FQGTGA. This CDR3 reads CASSSGLSGSPLHF. CDR3 nucleotides: TGTGCCAGCTCTTCGGGGCTCTCGGGCTCACCCCTCCACTTT.

The chain carries TRBV10-3 and TRBJ1-1, with D unclear. The CDR3 extends over 16 amino acids. Germline V gives CDR1 ENHRY, CDR2 SYGVKD. V was cut by 3 bases and J by 2 bases, with 16 bases left in between. In nucleotides, the CDR3 is TGTGCCATCAGTGATTATGCCCTCAGTGTCAACACTGAAGCTTTCTTT. Translation gives CAISDYALSVNTEAFF.

V and J are TRBV7-2 and TRBJ2-3, with a tentative D call TRBD2 (5 bases). The CDR3 loop spans 15 amino acids. Trimming pared 1 base from V and 4 bases from J, leaving 12 bases between. Germline V lookup: CDR1 SGHTA, CDR2 FQGNSA. The CDR3 here is CASSLDGLASDTQYF. CDR3 DNA sequence: TGTGCCAGCAGCTTAGATGGCCTAGCCTCAGATACGCAGTATTTT.

This chain connects TRBV28 to TRBJ1-1; no reliable D call. V shed 1 base and J shed 8 bases, with 5 bases lying between them. This CDR3 is built from 11 residues. Germline CDR1 reads MDHEN; CDR2 reads SYDVKM. The CDR3 DNA reads TGTGCCAGCAGTTTATCCAGAGAAGCTTTCTTT. It translates to CASSLSREAFF.

The J gene is TRBJ2-5, the V gene TRBV4-2, with 11 bases identical to TRBD2. This CDR3 is built from 18 residues. Germline CDR1 reads LGHNA; CDR2 reads YNFKEQ. V gave up 5 bases and J gave up 5 bases; unmatched junction bases: 16. The CDR3, as DNA: TGTGCCAGCAGCGTAAGTGGACTAGCGGGCCCAAAGGGTGAGACCCAGTACTTC. Amino acid sequence: CASSVSGLAGPKGETQYF.

The chain couples TRBV10-3 to TRBJ2-2; TRBD1 matches 8 bases. The V segment lost 6 bases and the J segment 7 bases; nucleotides outside the gene matches: 10. Germline V gives CDR1 ENHRY, CDR2 SYGVKD. The CDR3 loop spans 15 amino acids. The CDR3 DNA is TGTGCCATCAGGAGACAGGGGCGACCCAACGGGGAGCTGTTTTTT. This sequence encodes CAIRRQGRPNGELFF.

The CDR3: CASSPGGGCNEKLFF. The CDR3 DNA reads as TGCGCCAGCAGCCCCGGAGGGGGATGTAATGAAAAACTGTTTTTT. The V call is TRBV5-1, the J call TRBJ1-4; D is perhaps TRBD1 (6 bases). From germline, CDR1 is SGHRS and CDR2 YFSETQ. V shed 4 bases and J shed 4 bases, with 14 bases lying between them. The CDR3 spans 15 residues.

The chain joins TRBV19 to TRBJ1-2; D not resolved. Germline loops: CDR1 LNHDA, CDR2 SQIVND (reference sequence). The CDR3 length is 14 residues. The V gene lost 6 bases and the J gene lost 2 bases, with 13 bases spanning the gap. Written as DNA, the CDR3 is TGTGCCAGTAGCGCTAGGGCGGTGAACTATGGCTACACCTTC. Translating it yields CASSARAVNYGYTF.

The chain couples TRBV10-3 to TRBJ2-1; no firm D call. The CDR3 length is 13 residues. Germline CDR1 reads ENHRY; CDR2 reads SYGVKD. Trimming took off 4 bases at V and 4 bases at J, with 8 bases between the two ends. The CDR3 region has the DNA TGTGCCATCAGTGCGAAGGGTTACAATGAGCAGTTCTTC. It specifies CAISAKGYNEQFF.

The rearrangement joins TRBV15 to TRBJ2-7; 11 nucleotides agree with TRBD2. The ends lost 5 bases at V and 4 bases at J; junction bases unmatched: 7. Looked up from germline, CDR1 is LNHNV and CDR2 is YYDKDF (reference sequence). This CDR3 contains 15 residues. CDR3 in amino acids: CATSLTSGGFYEQYF. DNA for the CDR3: TGTGCCACCAGCTTAACTAGCGGGGGCTTTTACGAGCAGTACTTC.

This chain joins TRBV9 and TRBJ1-1; 9 nucleotides align to TRBD1. V was pared by 4 bases and J by 8 bases, with 12 bases of the junction left unmatched. The germline CDR1 and CDR2 sequences are SGDLS and YYNGEE. This CDR3 region has 15 residues. The CDR3 loop reads CASSPILGQGAEAFF. CDR3 nucleotides: TGTGCCAGCAGCCCAATATTGGGACAGGGAGCAGAAGCTTTCTTT.

The CDR3 region is CASSLQGITDTQYF. The CDR3, as DNA: TGTGCCAGCTCGCTCCAGGGAATCACAGATACGCAGTATTTT. The chain recombines TRBV18 with TRBJ2-3; a weak D match, TRBD1 (5 bases). The CDR3 totals 14 residues. Germline V gene data show CDR1 as KGHSH and CDR2 as LQKENI. Deletions cut 6 bases from V and 2 bases from J, with 12 bases between. The whole variable domain, filled in from reference TRBV18 and TRBJ2-3, reads NAGVMQNPRHLVRRRGQEARLRCSPMKGHSHVYWYRQLPEEGLKFMVYLQKENIIDESGMPKERFSAEFPKEGPSILRIQQVVRGDSAAYFCASSLQGITDTQYFGPGTRLTVL.

This chain links TRBV19 with TRBJ2-2, with TRBD2 as a possible D gene (5 bases). V was cut by 3 bases and J by 5 bases, with 19 bases left in between. The CDR3 runs to 17 residues. CDR1 and CDR2 (germline): LNHDA, SQIVND (reference sequence). The CDR3 nucleotides read TGTGCCAGTAGTATCCCAAGGAGGCACCCGTTGACCGGGGAGCTGTTTTTT. It is translated as CASSIPRRHPLTGELFF. The entire variable domain, with the rest obtained from reference TRBV19 and TRBJ2-2, is as follows: DGGITQSPKYLFRKEGQNVTLSCEQNLNHDAMYWYRQDPGQGLRLIYYSQIVNDFQKGDIAEGYSVSREKKESFPLTVTSAQKNPTAFYLCASSIPRRHPLTGELFFGEGSRLTVL.

The chain joins TRBV19 to TRBJ1-2; D uncertain. Germline CDR1 is LNHDA and CDR2 is SQIVND (reference sequence). The ends were cut back, 0 bases at V and 4 bases at J, with 12 bases in the middle. The CDR3 has 15 residues. The CDR3 is CASSIDPGRTYGYTF. CDR3 DNA sequence: TGTGCCAGTAGTATAGATCCCGGACGGACCTATGGCTACACCTTC.

This clone appeared a few times. The V and J genes are TRBV5-1 and TRBJ1-6, with D perhaps TRBD1 (5 bases). This CDR3 has 17 residues. The V gene's germline CDR1 is SGHRS and CDR2 YFSETQ. Trimming took off 0 bases at V and 6 bases at J, with 16 bases between the two ends. In DNA, the CDR3 is TGCGCCAGCAGCTTGGAGGGGTCCTTTGCCCTTAATTCACCCCTCCACTTT. Its protein product is CASSLEGSFALNSPLHF.

This clone came up a few times. This chain links TRBV10-2 with TRBJ1-2; the match to TRBD1 covers 9 bases. The CDR3 covers 13 residues. The junction had 6 bases not matched to a gene; V was cut back by 5 bases and J by 8 bases. Per the germline V gene, CDR1 is WSHSY and CDR2 is SAAADI. CDR3 DNA sequence: TGCGCCAGCAGTACGGGACAGGGTGGCGGCTACACCTTC. It specifies CASSTGQGGGYTF.

The rearrangement uses TRBV18 and TRBJ1-1; possibly TRBD1 for D (5 bases). Trimming cost V 0 bases and J 0 bases, with 8 bases left between them. Germline lookup yields CDR1 KGHSH and CDR2 LQKENI. This CDR3 has 15 residues. CDR3 sequence (DNA): TGTGCCAGCTCACCACCCGACAGTTTGAACACTGAAGCTTTCTTT. The encoded protein is CASSPPDSLNTEAFF.

The chain has TRBV27 and TRBJ2-5; the match to TRBD2 covers 11 bases. The CDR3 length is 17 residues. J gave up 2 bases and V 3 bases, and 8 bases lay outside the gene matches. Germline V CDR1 and CDR2: MNHEY, SMNVEV (reference sequence). In DNA, the CDR3 is TGTGCCAGCAGTTTGAGGCTAGCGGGGGGAAGTCAAGAGACCCAGTACTTC. Its translation: CASSLRLAGGSQETQYF.

The V and J genes are TRBV9 and TRBJ2-1; D unclear. There are 13 residues in the CDR3. Germline V gives CDR1 SGDLS, CDR2 YYNGEE. Trimming pared 0 bases from V and 3 bases from J, leaving 4 bases between. CDR3 residues: CASSVDFYNEQFF. The CDR3 DNA reads TGTGCCAGCAGCGTAGACTTCTACAATGAGCAGTTCTTC.

The gene calls are TRBV9 and TRBJ2-2; 7 bases are shared with TRBD1. After removal of 4 bases from V and 3 bases from J, the junction contained 9 bases not matched to a gene. CDR1 is SGDLS and CDR2 is YYNGEE in the germline V gene. This CDR3 region has 16 residues. CDR3 sequence (DNA): TGTGCCAGCAGCCCCAGACAGGGATGGGACACCGGGGAGCTGTTTTTT. Protein: CASSPRQGWDTGELFF.

The rearrangement links TRBV5-4 to TRBJ2-7; TRBD1 is a possible D gene (6 bases). Per germline, CDR1 SGHNT and CDR2 YYREEE (reference sequence). Trimming cost V 5 bases and J 0 bases, with 12 bases left between them. This CDR3 contains 14 residues. CDR3 nucleotides: TGTGCCAGCAGACGTGACAGGAGCTCCTACGAGCAGTACTTC. Translating gives CASRRDRSSYEQYF.

V and J are TRBV9 and TRBJ2-1, with 8 bases lining up with TRBD2. This CDR3 is built from 17 residues. In germline, CDR1 is SGDLS, CDR2 YYNGEE. V shed 3 bases, J shed 6 bases, and the junction held 14 bases outside the gene matches. The DNA of the CDR3 is TGTGCCAGCAGCGCGCCCCGGGGGGGAACTACGTTCAATGAGCAGTTCTTC. Translated: CASSAPRGGTTFNEQFF.